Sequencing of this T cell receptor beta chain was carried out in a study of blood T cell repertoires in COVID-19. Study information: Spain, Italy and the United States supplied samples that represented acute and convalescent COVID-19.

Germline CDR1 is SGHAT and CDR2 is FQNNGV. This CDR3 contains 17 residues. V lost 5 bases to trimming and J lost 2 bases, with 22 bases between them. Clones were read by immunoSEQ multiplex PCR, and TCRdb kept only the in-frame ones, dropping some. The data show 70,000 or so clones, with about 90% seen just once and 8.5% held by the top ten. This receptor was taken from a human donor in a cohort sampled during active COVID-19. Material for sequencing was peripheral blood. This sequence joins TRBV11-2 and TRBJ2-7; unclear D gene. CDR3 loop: CASSVNRGNQYPYEQYF. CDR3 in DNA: TGTGCCAGCAGCGTAAACCGAGGCAACCAGTATCCCTACGAGCAGTACTTC.